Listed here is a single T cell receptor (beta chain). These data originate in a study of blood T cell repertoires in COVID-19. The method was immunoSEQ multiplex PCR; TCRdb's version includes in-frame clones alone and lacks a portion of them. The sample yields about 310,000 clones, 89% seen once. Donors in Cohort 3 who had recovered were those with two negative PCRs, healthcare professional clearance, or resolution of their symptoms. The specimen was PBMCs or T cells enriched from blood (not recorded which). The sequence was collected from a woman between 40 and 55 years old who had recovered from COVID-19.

CDR3 DNA sequence: TGTGCCAGCAGTGTGGGGTTTGCTAGCGGGAGGGCCTACTGCGAGCAGTACTTC. Translated, it gives CASSVGFASGRAYCEQYF. The chain uses TRBV6-4 and TRBJ2-7; 12 bases are a match to TRBD2. J gave up 6 bases and V 4 bases, and 16 bases lay outside the gene matches. CDR3 length: 18 residues. Germline assignment: CDR1 MRHNA and CDR2 SNTAGT.